This passage covers 23 T cell receptor beta chains from one sample sequenced in a study of T cells in women clearing cervical HPV infection. The repertoire was sequenced with immunoSEQ multiplex PCR; TCRdb's copy has only in-frame clones and lacks some. The repertoire table contains 48,000 or so clones. Sequenced input: blood buffy coat. The origin of the receptors is a woman between 18 and 75 years old with a cervical HPV16 infection that either progressed to CIN3+ or cleared (not recorded which).

Details on this clone: The read is 3 residues too short to cover the CDR3 end, so that end is filled in from the germline J gene. The chain carries TRBV10-1 and TRBJ2-7; possibly TRBD2 for D (6 bases). CDR1 is WNHNN and CDR2 is SYGVQD in the germline V gene (reference sequence). This CDR3 comprises 14 residues. V was shortened by 9 bases and J by 0 bases, with 15 bases between the two germline ends. The covered CDR3 bases are TGCGCCAGAGTTCGGCGGGGAGCCTCCTACGAG. This encodes CARVRRGASYE. The entire CDR3 protein reads CARVRRGASYEQYF.

Notes on this clone: The read ends 3 residues before the CDR3 terminus; that terminus is restored from the germline J gene. The chain uses TRBV6-2 or TRBV6-3 and TRBJ2-1; D is possibly TRBD1 (6 bases). Trimming pared 6 bases from V and 4 bases from J, leaving 16 bases between. Germline V gene data show CDR1 as MNHEY and CDR2 as SVGEGT. This CDR3 is built from 15 residues. The CDR3: CASRLTGNGYNEQFF. CDR3 DNA (partial): TGTGCCAGCAGACTCACAGGGAACGGTTACAATGAG.

Regarding this clone: Sequencing ends 3 residues short of the CDR3 end; the germline J gene provides the rest. The gene calls are TRBV20-1 and TRBJ2-7, with D possibly being TRBD1 (6 bases). Trimming took 5 bases from V and 0 from J, leaving 11 bases between them. The germline gives CDR1 DFQATT, CDR2 SNEGSKA (reference sequence). The CDR3 has 13 amino acids. The CDR3 region is CSAQDRSSYEQYF. The DNA read from the CDR3 is TGCAGTGCTCAGGACAGAAGCTCCTACGAG.

With regard to this clone: The read stops 3 residues short of the end of the CDR3; the missing end is completed from the germline J gene. The chain links TRBV29-1 to TRBJ1-2; TRBD1 matches at 10 bases. Germline CDR1 reads SQVTM; CDR2 reads ANQGSEA. The CDR3 runs 13 residues. CDR3 residues: CSVEAGQGVGYTF. The part of the CDR3 DNA that was read is TGCAGCGTTGAGGCCGGACAGGGGGTAGGC.

On this clone: Coverage ceases 3 residues before the CDR3 finishes, and the germline J gene fills in the end. This chain links TRBV7-2 with TRBJ1-1; 7 bases align to TRBD1. Looked up from germline, CDR1 is SGHTA and CDR2 is FQGNSA. This CDR3 comprises 14 residues. The junction had 9 bases not matched to a gene; V was cut back by 5 bases and J by 6 bases. The CDR3 DNA, read in part, is TGTGCCAGCAGCAGAAACCGACAGGGCTCTGAA. Translating it yields CASSRNRQGSE. The whole CDR3 region reads CASSRNRQGSEAFF.

Remarks on this clone: The read ends 3 residues shy of where the CDR3 ends; the end is completed using the germline J gene. The genes are TRBV19 and TRBJ1-1, with 9 bases matching TRBD1. The germline gives CDR1 LNHDA, CDR2 SQIVND (reference sequence). The trim removed 6 bases at V and 3 bases at J, leaving 5 bases unmatched. The CDR3 loop spans 14 amino acids. The CDR3 protein is CASRIRDRDTEAFF. The CDR3 bases that were read are TGTGCCAGTAGGATTCGGGACAGGGACACTGAA.

Points on this clone: The read finishes 3 residues shy of the CDR3 end, and the germline J gene is used to complete it. V gene TRBV18 combines with J gene TRBJ1-1; TRBD1 is a possible D gene (5 bases). The germline V gene encodes CDR1 KGHSH and CDR2 LQKENI. The CDR3 loop spans 13 amino acids. Trimming cost V 3 bases and J 6 bases, with 11 bases left between them. The part of the CDR3 DNA that was read is TGTGCCAGCTCACCCCCCAGGGCCCCTGAA. It yields the protein CASSPPRAPE. The entire CDR3 protein reads CASSPPRAPEAFF.

As regards this clone: The read comes to an end 3 residues before the CDR3 does, leaving the germline J gene to fill in the end. The rearrangement links TRBV2 to TRBJ1-2; D is undetermined. V lost 7 bases, J lost 0 bases, and 12 bases lay in between. The CDR3 loop spans 14 amino acids. The V gene's germline CDR1 is SNHLY and CDR2 FYNNEI. The covered CDR3 bases are TGTGCCAGCAATCTTGCGGGGTCTAACTATGGC. It translates to CASNLAGSNYG. The entire CDR3 is CASNLAGSNYGYTF.

Details on this clone: The CDR3 end falls 3 residues outside the read, so it is completed with the germline J gene. This CDR3 is also generated by other DNA sequences in the sample. This rearrangement joins TRBV18 to TRBJ2-7; 9 nucleotides line up with TRBD2. V dropped 6 bases and J dropped 2; count of bases not matched to a gene: 8. The CDR3 is made up of 15 amino acids. The germline CDR1 and CDR2 sequences are KGHSH and LQKENI. CDR3 in amino acids: CASSPLLAGPYEQYF. Incomplete CDR3 DNA: TGTGCCAGCTCCCCTTTACTAGCGGGCCCCTACGAG. The variable domain in full, completed from reference TRBV18 and TRBJ2-7, reads NAGVMQNPRHLVRRRGQEARLRCSPMKGHSHVYWYRQLPEEGLKFMVYLQKENIIDESGMPKERFSAEFPKEGPSILRIQQVVRGDSAAYFCASSPLLAGPYEQYFGPGTRLTVT.

Turning to this clone: Germline and junction disagree at one end, which may indicate a read error. The CDR3 end falls 3 residues outside the read, so it is completed with the germline J gene. V and J are TRBV7-9 and TRBJ2-7; 8 nucleotides agree with TRBD1. This CDR3 contains 14 residues. CDR1 and CDR2 (germline): SEHNR, FQNEAQ (reference sequence). CDR3 loop: CSSSLQGASYEQYF. CDR3 DNA (partial): TGTTCCAGCAGCTTGCAGGGGGCGTCCTACGAG.

On this clone itself: Coverage ceases 3 residues before the CDR3 finishes, and the germline J gene fills in the end. The chain links TRBV18 to TRBJ2-7; TRBD1 matches at 8 bases. There are 16 residues in the CDR3. CDR1 is KGHSH, CDR2 LQKENI, per germline. Losses at the gene ends were 1 base for V and 1 base for J; bases not matched to a gene: 6. The sequenced part of the CDR3 DNA is TGTGCCAGCTCACCACAAGGACAGGGAGTTTCCTACGAG. This encodes CASSPQGQGVSYE. The complete CDR3 reads CASSPQGQGVSYEQYF.

To note about this clone: The CDR3 is cut off 3 residues early in the read; its end comes from the germline J gene. This chain joins TRBV20-1 and TRBJ2-3; 7 nucleotides agree with TRBD2. CDR3 size: 17 residues. CDR1 DFQATT and CDR2 SNEGSKA come from the germline V gene (reference sequence). CDR3 amino acids: CSARRREPSGADGTQYF. CDR3 bases read: TGCAGTGCTAGACGCCGAGAGCCCAGCGGGGCCGATGGGACG.

To note about this clone: The sequence runs out 3 residues before the end of the CDR3; the remainder is reconstructed from the germline J gene. This chain links TRBV5-4 with TRBJ2-5; the D gene is possibly TRBD1 (6 bases). CDR3 length: 15 residues. Germline loops: CDR1 SGHNT, CDR2 YYREEE (reference sequence). The V end was cut by 4 bases, the J end by 5 bases, with 18 bases between. The sequenced CDR3 bases are TGTGCCAGCAGCCCGACCCCTACAGGGTTGGAGACC. This translates into CASSPTPTGLET. The CDR3, in full, reads CASSPTPTGLETQYF.

To note about this clone: The read gets to within 3 residues of the CDR3 end, and the germline J gene fills in the rest. V usage is TRBV20-1 and J usage is TRBJ2-5; D possibly corresponds to TRBD2 (5 bases). This CDR3 is 13 amino acids long. V was trimmed by 3 bases and J by 2 bases, leaving 10 bases between them. The germline V gene has CDR1 DFQATT and CDR2 SNEGSKA (reference sequence). The CDR3 protein is CSASPGNQETQYF. The covered CDR3 bases are TGCAGTGCTAGTCCGGGGAATCAAGAGACC.

About this clone itself: The sequenced fragment ends 3 residues before the CDR3 boundary, so the rest is inferred from the germline J gene. Within the sample, other DNA sequences also encode this same CDR3. The V gene is TRBV20-1, the J gene TRBJ2-7; 10 bases match TRBD1. CDR1 and CDR2 from the germline V gene are DFQATT and SNEGSKA (reference sequence). With V trimmed by 5 bases and J by 3 bases, 1 base remained unmatched. This CDR3 region has 12 residues. Incomplete CDR3 DNA: TGCAGTGCTGGACAGGGGGACTACGAG. This sequence encodes CSAGQGDYE. The full CDR3 protein is CSAGQGDYEQYF.

As regards this clone: Read sequence stops 3 residues before the CDR3 end, and the germline J gene provides the missing end. This chain links TRBV7-4 with TRBJ1-4, with D perhaps matching TRBD1 (6 bases). The V gene's germline CDR1 is SGHVT and CDR2 SQSDAQ. The CDR3 length is 14 residues. The V gene lost 6 bases and the J gene lost 4 bases, with 12 bases spanning the gap. The DNA read from the CDR3 is TGTGCCAGCAGTTTTACAGGGTATAATGAAAAA. Translating it yields CASSFTGYNEK. The complete CDR3 sequence is CASSFTGYNEKLFF.

About this clone: The read ends 3 residues before the CDR3 terminus; that terminus is restored from the germline J gene. The V call is TRBV5-5, the J call TRBJ1-2; the D gene is possibly TRBD1 (5 bases). Germline CDR1 is SGHKS and CDR2 is YYEKEE (reference sequence). The CDR3 loop spans 14 amino acids. The V gene lost 1 base and the J gene lost 4 bases, with 11 bases spanning the gap. CDR3 protein: CASSLSAQGYGYTF. The sequenced CDR3 bases are TGTGCCAGCAGCTTGTCCGCGCAGGGCTATGGC.

CDR3: CASSDDTSGYGYTF. The sequenced CDR3 bases are TGTGCCAGCAGTGATGACACCTCTGGCTATGGC. This chain uses TRBV2 with TRBJ1-2; no clear D. The missing CDR3 end, 3 residues past where the read stops, is filled in from the germline J gene. The V end was cut by 3 bases, the J end by 4 bases, with 12 bases between. Looked up from germline, CDR1 is SNHLY and CDR2 is FYNNEI. The CDR3 runs to 14 residues.

As regards this clone: The CDR3 goes on 3 residues after the read ends, and that part is filled in from the germline J gene. This rearrangement joins TRBV5-1 to TRBJ2-7; 13 bases match TRBD2. The CDR3 consists of 18 residues. The germline CDR1 and CDR2 sequences are SGHRS and YFSETQ. The V gene end was trimmed by 3 bases and the J gene end by 4 bases; junction bases not matched to a gene: 13. The CDR3 region is CASSSPKQGLAGEYEQYF. The sequenced part of the CDR3 DNA is TGCGCCAGCAGCTCGCCCAAACAAGGACTAGCGGGAGAATACGAG. Variable domain in full (rest from reference TRBV5-1 and TRBJ2-7): KAGVTQTPRYLIKTRGQQVTLSCSPISGHRSVSWYQQTPGQGLQFLFEYFSETQRNKGNFPGRFSGRQFSNSRSEMNVSTLELGDSALYLCASSSPKQGLAGEYEQYFGPGTRLTVT.

A remark on this clone: The read halts 3 residues ahead of the CDR3 end, with the missing end drawn from the germline J gene. The J gene is TRBJ1-1, the V gene TRBV5-6; no clear D. V lost 5 bases, J lost 0 bases, and 8 bases lay in between. Germline-derived CDR1 and CDR2 are SGHDT and YYEEEE. The CDR3 length is 13 residues. The CDR3: CASSLTLNTEAFF. The CDR3 DNA, read in part, is TGTGCCAGCAGTTTGACTTTGAACACTGAA. The full variable domain, in which reference TRBV5-6 and TRBJ1-1 provide the parts outside the CDR3, is DAGVTQSPTHLIKTRGQQVTLRCSPKSGHDTVSWYQQALGQGPQFIFQYYEEEERQRGNFPDRFSGHQFPNYSSELNVNALLLGDSALYLCASSLTLNTEAFFGQGTRLTVV.

Remarks on this clone: The read falls 3 residues short of the CDR3 end, and the missing part is taken from the germline J gene. The chain combines TRBV6-4 with TRBJ1-2; D is uncertain. This CDR3 has 13 residues. In germline, CDR1 is MRHNA, CDR2 SNTAGT. The DNA read from the CDR3 is TGTGCCAGCAGTGAACAGCCGTTAGGGGGC. Translated, it gives CASSEQPLGG. In full, the CDR3 is CASSEQPLGGYTF.

For this clone: The CDR3 end is not reached by the read, which stops 3 residues before it; the germline J gene fills it in. The chain uses TRBV7-9 and TRBJ2-7; TRBD1 is a possible D gene (5 bases). V lost 7 bases to trimming and J lost 3 bases, with 13 bases between them. The CDR3 is 13 residues long. Germline values: CDR1 SEHNR, CDR2 FQNEAQ (reference sequence). The sequenced CDR3 bases are TGTGCCAGCAATCTCGAAGGGGTCTACGAG. Amino acids: CASNLEGVYE. The CDR3 in full is CASNLEGVYEQYF.

About this clone: The read finishes 3 residues shy of the CDR3 end, and the germline J gene is used to complete it. The rearrangement joins TRBV14 to TRBJ1-3, with a weak D call TRBD1 (5 bases). Germline V CDR1 and CDR2: SGHDN, FVKESK. This CDR3 comprises 14 residues. The ends were cut back, 4 bases at V and 4 bases at J, with 11 bases in the middle. The CDR3: CASSRDSFGNTIYF. CDR3 DNA (partial): TGTGCCAGCAGCCGTGACAGCTTCGGAAACACC.